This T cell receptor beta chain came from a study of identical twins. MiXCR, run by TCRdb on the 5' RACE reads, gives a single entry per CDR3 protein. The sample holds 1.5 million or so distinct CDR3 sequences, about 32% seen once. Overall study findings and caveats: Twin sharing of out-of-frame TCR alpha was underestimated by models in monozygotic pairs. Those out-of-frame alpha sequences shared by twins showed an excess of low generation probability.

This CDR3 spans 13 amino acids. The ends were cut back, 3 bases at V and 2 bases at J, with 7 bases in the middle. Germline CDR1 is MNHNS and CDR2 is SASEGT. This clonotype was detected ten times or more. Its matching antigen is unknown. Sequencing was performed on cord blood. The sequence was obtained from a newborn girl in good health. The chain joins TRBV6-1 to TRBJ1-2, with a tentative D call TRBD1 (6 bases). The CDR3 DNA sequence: TGTGCCAGCAGTGAGCAGGGGAACTATGGCTACACCTTC. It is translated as CASSEQGNYGYTF.